The T cell receptor beta chain described here comes from a study of T cell responses to AZD1222 COVID-19 vaccine. The method was immunoSEQ multiplex PCR; TCRdb's version includes in-frame clones alone and lacks a portion of them. The data contain under 150,000 clones, roughly 90% of them singletons. Overall study results and limits: Samples come after the peak T cell response, not at day 14. Rises in breadth and depth of Spike-specific TCRs came after two AZD1222 doses. Clonal diversity may have been underestimated in mostly white British donors. Close to half of spike-specific TCRs reportedly recognize unmutated variant regions.

This clone was seen only a few times. No antigen is known for it. The same CDR3 arises from other DNA sequences in this sample as well. The sequencing used peripheral blood, collected 28 days after the second AZD1222 dose. This sequence was found in an adult who received the AZD1222 COVID-19 vaccine.

DNA for the CDR3: TGTGCCTGGAGTGTACACGTGAACACTGAAGCTTTCTTT. Translation: CAWSVHVNTEAFF. This chain connects TRBV30 to TRBJ1-1; D unclear. Germline V gene lookup returns CDR1 GTSNPN and CDR2 SVGIG (reference sequence). V lost 0 bases, J lost 0 bases, and 5 bases lay in between. The CDR3 spans 13 residues.